Shown below are 29 T cell receptor beta chains from a single sample sequenced in a study of blood T cell repertoires in COVID-19 (dated by TCRdb to the early 2020s). Receptors were amplified or captured by the immunoSEQ multiplex PCR assay. TCRdb's version of the immuneACCESS table is confined to in-frame rearrangements and falls short of the full clone set. An unresolved V gene accounts for under half of the shortfall where checked; the remainder is of unknown origin. The sample contains 200,000 to 250,000 clones, 65% to 85% of them found a single time. Roughly 2.9% of the sample is taken by the ten largest. Specimen: peripheral blood. These receptors were obtained from a man aged 45-60 years with active or convalescent COVID-19.

The V call is TRBV5-4, the J call TRBJ2-3; D might be TRBD2 (6 bases). The CDR3 is 16 residues long. Germline assignment: CDR1 SGHNT and CDR2 YYREEE (reference sequence). Trimming took 2 bases from V and 4 from J, leaving 17 bases between them. CDR3 in DNA: TGTGCCAGCAGCTTAGAGCGGGCGCGGGGCCCAGATACGCAGTATTTT. This gives the protein CASSLERARGPDTQYF.

This sequence joins TRBV6-5 and TRBJ1-4; maybe TRBD1 (5 bases). This CDR3 is built from 13 residues. Germline-derived CDR1 and CDR2 are MNHEY and SVGAGI. Between the trimmed V and J ends, which lost 6 bases and 5 bases, there was a span of 10 bases. DNA for the CDR3: TGTGCCAGCAGGAGACAGTGGAATGAAAAACTGTTTTTT. Encoded protein: CASRRQWNEKLFF.

The V and J genes are TRBV7-9 and TRBJ1-2; the match to TRBD1 covers 11 bases. After removal of 4 bases from V and 7 bases from J, the junction contained 8 bases not matched to a gene. CDR1 and CDR2 (germline): SEHNR, FQNEAQ (reference sequence). This CDR3 contains 15 residues. The DNA for the CDR3 is TGTGCCAGCAGCTGGGGACAGGGGGATTCGAGTGGCTACACCTTC. This sequence encodes CASSWGQGDSSGYTF.

This clone is a singleton in its sample. The DNA for the CDR3 is TGTGCCAGCAGCTTAGGGCACCTCAATCAGCCCCAGCATTTT. It codes for CASSLGHLNQPQHF. The chain recombines TRBV7-9 with TRBJ1-5; D is uncertain. Germline CDR1 reads SEHNR; CDR2 reads FQNEAQ (reference sequence). Trimming pared 1 base from V and 3 bases from J, leaving 7 bases between. CDR3 length: 14 amino acids.

The rearrangement links TRBV5-6 to TRBJ1-2; D is unresolved. CDR3 length: 15 residues. V was pared by 0 bases and J by 6 bases, with 15 bases between. Germline V gives CDR1 SGHDT, CDR2 YYEEEE. In DNA, the CDR3 is TGTGCCAGCAGCTTGGTGGACCGGAGGCGAGATGGCTACACCTTC. Translating gives CASSLVDRRRDGYTF.

The V gene is TRBV6-5, the J gene TRBJ1-2; 9 positions match TRBD1. The CDR3 is 14 residues long. Germline CDR1 is MNHEY and CDR2 is SVGAGI. V was clipped by 6 bases and J by 6 bases; unmatched bases: 8. The CDR3 region is CASSRDRGIHGYTF. Written as DNA, the CDR3 is TGTGCCAGCAGCAGAGACAGGGGGATACATGGCTACACCTTC.

The genes are TRBV6-5 and TRBJ2-7; 10 nucleotides agree with TRBD2. CDR1 and CDR2 (germline): MNHEY, SVGAGI. The CDR3 sequence is 14 residues long. The ends lost 6 bases at V and 9 bases at J; junction bases unmatched: 11. The CDR3 nucleotides are TGTGCCAGCAGCGGACTAGCGGTCCCAATTGGGCAGTACTTC. Its translation: CASSGLAVPIGQYF.

The DNA of the CDR3 is TGTGCCAGCAGTTACTCGGGGGGGACTAACTATGGCTACACCTTC. It specifies CASSYSGGTNYGYTF. The chain is built from TRBV6-5 and TRBJ1-2; maybe TRBD1 (5 bases). The length of the CDR3 is 15 residues. Germline V CDR1 and CDR2: MNHEY, SVGAGI. V dropped 0 bases and J dropped 0 bases, with 8 bases sitting between them.

The V call is TRBV29-1, the J call TRBJ2-5; possibly TRBD2 for D (6 bases). Germline V gives CDR1 SQVTM, CDR2 ANQGSEA. The germline V and J ends were trimmed by 0 bases and 4 bases, with 15 bases remaining between them. This CDR3 comprises 15 residues. In DNA, the CDR3 is TGCAGCGTTGAAGACAGTACTAGCTCGTTAGAGACCCAGTACTTC. It translates to CSVEDSTSSLETQYF.

The sample holds a few counts of this clone. As DNA, the CDR3 is TGCGCCAGCAGCTTGGACCTTTCCGGGGGGACCGGGGAGCTGTTTTTT. Translated: CASSLDLSGGTGELFF. The V gene is TRBV5-1, the J gene TRBJ2-2, with TRBD2 identical over 7 bases. In germline, CDR1 is SGHRS, CDR2 YFSETQ. The trim removed 0 bases at V and 5 bases at J, leaving 7 bases unmatched. The CDR3 loop spans 16 amino acids.

The chain uses TRBV19 and TRBJ2-7, with 11 bases identical to TRBD2. V shed 4 bases and J 2 bases; nucleotides not matched to a gene: 4. The CDR3 length is 15 residues. CDR1 is LNHDA and CDR2 is SQIVND in the germline V gene (reference sequence). The CDR3 DNA is TGTGCCAGTAGTACAACTAGCGGGGGTACCTACGAGCAGTACTTC. It codes for CASSTTSGGTYEQYF.

V gene TRBV7-9 combines with J gene TRBJ2-5; 8 bases align to TRBD1. Germline V gene data show CDR1 as SEHNR and CDR2 as FQNEAQ (reference sequence). After removal of 1 base from V and 1 base from J, the junction contained 5 bases not matched to a gene. This CDR3 spans 16 amino acids. The CDR3 DNA is TGTGCCAGCAGCTTAGGAGGACAGGGAGGCCAAGAGACCCAGTACTTC. Protein product: CASSLGGQGGQETQYF.

The CDR3 nucleotides are TGTGCCAGCAGCTTACAGGGAAGTGAGACCCAGTACTTC. Its translation is CASSLQGSETQYF. The genes are TRBV3-1 (or the pseudogene TRBV3-2) and TRBJ2-5; D is possibly TRBD1 (6 bases). With 5 bases removed from V and 5 bases from J, the gap between germline ends came to 12 bases. Germline lookup yields CDR1 LGHDT and CDR2 YNNKEL (reference sequence). The CDR3 has 13 residues.

The V call is TRBV27, the J call TRBJ1-2, with unresolved D. Germline loops: CDR1 MNHEY, CDR2 SMNVEV (reference sequence). The CDR3 totals 14 residues. V was shortened by 6 bases and J by 2 bases, with 13 bases between the two germline ends. As DNA, the CDR3 is TGTGCCAGCAGACCCTCCGGGGAAAACTATGGCTACACCTTC. Encoded protein: CASRPSGENYGYTF.

The CDR3 region is CASSWGMGQDYGYTF. The CDR3 coding sequence is TGTGCCAGCAGCTGGGGGATGGGACAAGACTATGGCTACACCTTC. The chain is built from TRBV27 and TRBJ1-2; weak D call: TRBD1 (6 bases). Germline CDR1 is MNHEY and CDR2 is SMNVEV (reference sequence). The CDR3 contains 15 residues. V was pared by 6 bases and J by 3 bases, with 17 bases between.

The rearrangement uses TRBV5-1 and TRBJ2-7, with D perhaps TRBD1 (5 bases). Germline lookup yields CDR1 SGHRS and CDR2 YFSETQ. This CDR3 comprises 12 residues. Trimming removed 0 bases from V and 5 bases from J, with 6 bases in between. CDR3 nucleotides: TGCGCCAGCAGCTTGGGGGGCCACGAGCAGTACTTC. Its protein is CASSLGGHEQYF.

The genes are TRBV18 and TRBJ1-1, with D uncertain. Per germline, CDR1 KGHSH and CDR2 LQKENI. This CDR3 region has 13 residues. The V and J ends lost 2 bases and 8 bases respectively, with 12 bases between them. CDR3 residues: CASSPKGLREAFF. The CDR3 DNA reads TGTGCCAGCTCACCAAAAGGTCTGAGGGAAGCTTTCTTT.

The V call is TRBV19, the J call TRBJ2-2; a possible D gene is TRBD1 (6 bases). Trimming stripped 6 bases from V and 7 bases from J, with 15 bases between. The CDR3 sequence is 14 residues long. Germline-derived CDR1 and CDR2 are LNHDA and SQIVND (reference sequence). The CDR3 spells CASSTGTYDGELFF. DNA of the CDR3: TGTGCCAGTAGCACCGGGACATACGACGGGGAGCTGTTTTTT.

The V call is TRBV4-1, the J call TRBJ1-1, with TRBD1 matching 8 bases. The CDR3 has 15 residues. The J segment lost 6 bases and the V segment lost 3 bases, leaving 9 bases of the junction unmatched. CDR1 and CDR2 (germline): MGHRA, YSYEKL. CDR3 DNA: TGCGCCAGCAGCCATCTAGGACAGGGAGAAGCTGAAGCTTTCTTT. Its protein is CASSHLGQGEAEAFF.

This clone appeared a few times. The rearrangement links TRBV12-3 or TRBV12-4 to TRBJ1-1; no clear D gene. Trimming stripped 10 bases from V and 6 bases from J, with 12 bases between. The CDR3 extends over 11 amino acids. The CDR3 DNA follows: TGTGCCACCTCGCGCGGGCCTGAAGCTTTCTTT. It is translated as CATSRGPEAFF.

This clone was counted once. J is TRBJ1-6 and V is TRBV28, with 7 bases fitting TRBD1. The junction had 7 bases not matched to a gene; V was cut back by 7 bases and J by 10 bases. CDR3 size: 13 residues. The germline CDR1 and CDR2 sequences are MDHEN and SYDVKM. CDR3 amino acids: CASTGGLGSPLHF. CDR3 DNA sequence: TGTGCCAGCACAGGGGGGCTAGGGTCACCCCTCCACTTT.

This chain joins TRBV10-3 and TRBJ2-5, with TRBD2 as a possible D gene (6 bases). This CDR3 comprises 15 residues. Trimming took 0 bases from V and 1 from J, leaving 9 bases between them. The germline CDR1 and CDR2 sequences are ENHRY and SYGVKD. The CDR3 bases are TGTGCCATCAGTGAGTCGCGGGGTACCCAAGAGACCCAGTACTTC. Protein: CAISESRGTQETQYF.

The chain uses TRBV5-1 and TRBJ2-5; D remains ambiguous. This CDR3 contains 14 residues. V gave up 0 bases and J gave up 7 bases, with 13 bases separating them. CDR1 and CDR2 from the germline V gene are SGHRS and YFSETQ. Written as DNA, the CDR3 is TGCGCCAGCAGCTTGGCCCAAGACATGGTGACCCAGTACTTC. It specifies CASSLAQDMVTQYF.

This clone was counted a single time. The rearrangement uses TRBV19 and TRBJ1-5, with D possibly TRBD1 on 5 matching bases. CDR1 LNHDA and CDR2 SQIVND come from the germline V gene (reference sequence). This CDR3 has 15 amino acids. V lost 1 base to trimming and J lost 7 bases, with 14 bases between them. The CDR3 is CASSIARGRWQPQHF. DNA for the CDR3: TGTGCCAGTAGTATAGCTCGGGGGAGGTGGCAGCCCCAGCATTTT.

This sequence joins TRBV19 and TRBJ1-4; maybe TRBD1 (5 bases). Between the trimmed V and J ends, which lost 8 bases and 1 base, there was a span of 11 bases. This CDR3 contains 14 residues. Germline assignment: CDR1 LNHDA and CDR2 SQIVND (reference sequence). DNA of the CDR3: TGTGCCAGTTCTAGACAGCGAACTAATGAAAAACTGTTTTTT. Its protein product is CASSRQRTNEKLFF. The full variable domain, completed using reference TRBV19 and TRBJ1-4, is DGGITQSPKYLFRKEGQNVTLSCEQNLNHDAMYWYRQDPGQGLRLIYYSQIVNDFQKGDIAEGYSVSREKKESFPLTVTSAQKNPTAFYLCASSRQRTNEKLFFGSGTQLSVL.

The chain couples TRBV7-9 to TRBJ2-1, with D possibly TRBD2 on 6 matching bases. With 2 bases removed from V and 6 bases from J, the gap between germline ends came to 17 bases. The germline CDR1 and CDR2 sequences are SEHNR and FQNEAQ (reference sequence). The CDR3 extends over 16 amino acids. The CDR3 spells CASSLSEEEGRNEQFF. The DNA for the CDR3 is TGTGCCAGCAGCTTATCTGAGGAGGAGGGGCGCAATGAGCAGTTCTTC.

The J gene is TRBJ2-1, the V gene TRBV19; 11 nucleotides align to TRBD2. The germline CDR1 and CDR2 sequences are LNHDA and SQIVND (reference sequence). The trim removed 2 bases at V and 5 bases at J, leaving 5 bases unmatched. The length of the CDR3 is 16 residues. The CDR3 DNA reads as TGTGCCAGTAGTATACAACTAGCGGGAGTTAACAATGAGCAGTTCTTC. Amino acids: CASSIQLAGVNNEQFF.

CDR3 coding DNA: TGTGCCATCAGTGGGGAGCTCGGGGTTAAGGATGGCTACACCTTC. It codes for CAISGELGVKDGYTF. The chain is built from TRBV10-3 and TRBJ1-2; D not resolved. Looked up from germline, CDR1 is ENHRY and CDR2 is SYGVKD. The CDR3 consists of 15 residues. V lost 4 bases to trimming and J lost 6 bases, with 18 bases between them.

The chain carries TRBV28 and TRBJ1-5, with 8 bases aligning to TRBD1. After removal of 6 bases from V and 4 bases from J, the junction contained 5 bases not matched to a gene. Germline V lookup: CDR1 MDHEN, CDR2 SYDVKM. CDR3 size: 14 residues. The CDR3, as DNA: TGTGCCAGCAGGGAAGACAGGGGTAATCAGCCCCAGCATTTT. Translating it yields CASREDRGNQPQHF.